The sequence of this T cell receptor beta chain was determined in a study of T-cell reconstitution after alpha-beta-depleted transplantation in children. Unique molecular identifiers were used in preparing the TCRbeta library. TCRdb fed the PCR reads into MiXCR, producing one record per CDR3 protein. The sample records under 300,000 distinct CDR3 sequences, more than 7.5% being singletons. This clonotype has only a few counts. V was clipped by 3 bases and J by 5 bases; unmatched bases: 5. Looked up from germline, CDR1 is DFQATT and CDR2 is SNEGSKA (reference sequence). The CDR3 has 14 residues. Sequencing used PBMCs from the stem cell graft donor, obtained from the stem cell graft. The sequence came from a human donor who donated a stem cell graft to a child with SCID. V gene TRBV20-1 combines with J gene TRBJ1-5, with TRBD1 matching 9 bases. In DNA form, the CDR3 reads TGCAGTGCTAGCTACAGGGGGCGAGATCAGCCCCAGCATTTT. Translating gives CSASYRGRDQPQHF.